This T cell receptor (beta chain) appears in the sequencing data of a study of Graves' ophthalmopathy and Graves' hyperthyroidism. Orbital computed tomography, together with clinical symptoms, serum thyroxine, TRAb and thyroid ultrasound, was used for diagnosis. Regarding the study as a whole: A majority of expanded thyroid clonotypes exceeding 0.001 frequency were likewise present in blood.

RNA transcripts were the source from which TCR beta CDR3 regions were amplified. First-round RT-PCR relied on HTBI primers, and a second-round multiplex PCR came next. One entry per CDR3 protein, called by TCRdb with MiXCR from the multiplex PCR reads. The table records 1 million to 1.3 million distinct CDR3 sequences, about two fifths of them present only once. The V end was cut by 8 bases, the J end by 2 bases, with 13 bases between. This CDR3 region has 13 residues. Germline CDR1 and CDR2: SQVTM and ANQGSEA. This clonotype was detected only a few times. Its antigen remains unidentified. Material for sequencing was peripheral blood or thyroid tissue (not recorded which). The source is an adult man with Graves' hyperthyroidism. This chain uses TRBV29-1 with TRBJ1-5, with no clear D. CDR3 amino acids: CSFSLGGNQPQHF. CDR3 bases: TGCAGCTTTAGTTTGGGTGGCAATCAGCCCCAGCATTTT.